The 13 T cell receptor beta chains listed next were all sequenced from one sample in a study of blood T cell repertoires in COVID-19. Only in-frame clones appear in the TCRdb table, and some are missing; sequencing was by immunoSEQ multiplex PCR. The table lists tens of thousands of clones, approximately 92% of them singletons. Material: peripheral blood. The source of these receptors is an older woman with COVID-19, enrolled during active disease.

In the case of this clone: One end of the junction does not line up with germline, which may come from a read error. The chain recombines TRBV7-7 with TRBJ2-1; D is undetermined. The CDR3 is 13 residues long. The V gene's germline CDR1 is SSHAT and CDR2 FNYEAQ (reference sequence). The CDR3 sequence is CASSLSGNNEQFF. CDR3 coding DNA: TGTGCTAGCAGCTTAAGTGGCAACAATGAGCAGTTCTTC.

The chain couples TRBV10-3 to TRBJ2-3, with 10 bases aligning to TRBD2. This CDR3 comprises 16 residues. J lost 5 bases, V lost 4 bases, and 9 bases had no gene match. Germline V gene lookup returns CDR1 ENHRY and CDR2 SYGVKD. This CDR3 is CAISGLAGENGDTQYF. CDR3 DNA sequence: TGTGCCATCAGTGGTCTAGCGGGAGAGAATGGAGATACGCAGTATTTT.

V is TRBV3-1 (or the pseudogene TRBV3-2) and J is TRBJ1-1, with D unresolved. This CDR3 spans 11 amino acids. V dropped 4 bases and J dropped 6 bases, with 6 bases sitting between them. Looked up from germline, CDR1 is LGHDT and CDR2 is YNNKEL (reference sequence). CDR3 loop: CASSRSAEAFF. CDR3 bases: TGTGCCAGCAGCCGCTCGGCTGAAGCTTTCTTT.

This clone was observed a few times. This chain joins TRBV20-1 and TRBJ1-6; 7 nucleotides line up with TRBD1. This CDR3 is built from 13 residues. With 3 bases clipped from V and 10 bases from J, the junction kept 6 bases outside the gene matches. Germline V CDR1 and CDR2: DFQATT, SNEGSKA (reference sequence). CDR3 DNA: TGCAGTGCTAGTAACAGGGGAGGATCACCCCTCCACTTT. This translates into CSASNRGGSPLHF.

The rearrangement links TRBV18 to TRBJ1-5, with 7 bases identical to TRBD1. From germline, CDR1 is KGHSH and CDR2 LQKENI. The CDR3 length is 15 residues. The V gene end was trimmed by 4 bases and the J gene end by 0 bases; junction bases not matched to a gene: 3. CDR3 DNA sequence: TGTGCCAGCTCACTGGACAGGAATAGCAATCAGCCCCAGCATTTT. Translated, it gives CASSLDRNSNQPQHF.

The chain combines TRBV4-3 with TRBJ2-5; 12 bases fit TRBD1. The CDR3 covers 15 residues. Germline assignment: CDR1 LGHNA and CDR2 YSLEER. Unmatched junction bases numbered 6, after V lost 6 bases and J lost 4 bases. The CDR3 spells CASRSGTGGAETQYF. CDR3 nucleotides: TGCGCCAGCAGGTCCGGGACAGGGGGCGCAGAGACCCAGTACTTC.

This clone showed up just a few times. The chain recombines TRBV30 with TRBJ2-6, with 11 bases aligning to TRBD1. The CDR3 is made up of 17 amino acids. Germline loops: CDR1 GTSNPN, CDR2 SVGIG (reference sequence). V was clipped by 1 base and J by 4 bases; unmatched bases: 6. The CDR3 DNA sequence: TGTGCCTGGAGTGCACGGACAGGGGGCTACGGGGCCAACGTCCTGACTTTC. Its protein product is CAWSARTGGYGANVLTF.

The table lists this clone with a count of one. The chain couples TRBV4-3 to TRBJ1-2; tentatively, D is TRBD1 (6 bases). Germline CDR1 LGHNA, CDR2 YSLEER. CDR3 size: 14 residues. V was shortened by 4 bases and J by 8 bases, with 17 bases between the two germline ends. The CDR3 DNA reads TGCGCCAGCAGCCCGTCGGTGGGGGCATACGGCTACACCTTC. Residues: CASSPSVGAYGYTF.

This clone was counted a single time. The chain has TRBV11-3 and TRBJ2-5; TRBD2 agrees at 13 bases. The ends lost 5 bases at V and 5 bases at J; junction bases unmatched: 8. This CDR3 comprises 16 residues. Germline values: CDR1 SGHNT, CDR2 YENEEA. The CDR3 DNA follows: TGTGCCAGCAGCCCCGGACTAGCGGGGGTCGGGGAGACCCAGTACTTC. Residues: CASSPGLAGVGETQYF.

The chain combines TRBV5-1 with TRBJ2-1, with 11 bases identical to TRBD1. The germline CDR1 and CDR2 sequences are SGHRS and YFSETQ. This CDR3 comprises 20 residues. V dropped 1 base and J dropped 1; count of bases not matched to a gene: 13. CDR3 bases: TGCGCCAGCAGCTTGAGAGGACAGGGGGCTTTGCACAGTTCCTACAATGAGCAGTTCTTC. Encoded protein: CASSLRGQGALHSSYNEQFF.

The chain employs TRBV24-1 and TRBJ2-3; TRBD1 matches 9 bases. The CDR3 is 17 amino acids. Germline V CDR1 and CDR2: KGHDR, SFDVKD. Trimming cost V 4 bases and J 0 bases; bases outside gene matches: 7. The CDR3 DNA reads TGTGCCACCAGTGACCTCGGGACAGGGTCTAGCACAGATACGCAGTATTTT. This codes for CATSDLGTGSSTDTQYF.

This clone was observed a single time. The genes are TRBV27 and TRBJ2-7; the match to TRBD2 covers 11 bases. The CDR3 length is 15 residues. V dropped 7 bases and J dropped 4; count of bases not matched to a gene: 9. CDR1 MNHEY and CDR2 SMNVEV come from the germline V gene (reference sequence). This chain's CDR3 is CASTSLAGAVYEQYF. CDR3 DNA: TGTGCCAGCACCTCACTAGCGGGAGCTGTTTACGAGCAGTACTTC.

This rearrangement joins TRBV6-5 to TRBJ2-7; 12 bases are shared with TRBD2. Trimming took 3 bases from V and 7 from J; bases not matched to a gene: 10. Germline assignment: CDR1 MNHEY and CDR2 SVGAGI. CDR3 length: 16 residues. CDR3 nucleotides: TGTGCCAGCAGTTATACCCTAGCGGGAGGGCGGAGGGAGCAGTACTTC. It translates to CASSYTLAGGRREQYF.